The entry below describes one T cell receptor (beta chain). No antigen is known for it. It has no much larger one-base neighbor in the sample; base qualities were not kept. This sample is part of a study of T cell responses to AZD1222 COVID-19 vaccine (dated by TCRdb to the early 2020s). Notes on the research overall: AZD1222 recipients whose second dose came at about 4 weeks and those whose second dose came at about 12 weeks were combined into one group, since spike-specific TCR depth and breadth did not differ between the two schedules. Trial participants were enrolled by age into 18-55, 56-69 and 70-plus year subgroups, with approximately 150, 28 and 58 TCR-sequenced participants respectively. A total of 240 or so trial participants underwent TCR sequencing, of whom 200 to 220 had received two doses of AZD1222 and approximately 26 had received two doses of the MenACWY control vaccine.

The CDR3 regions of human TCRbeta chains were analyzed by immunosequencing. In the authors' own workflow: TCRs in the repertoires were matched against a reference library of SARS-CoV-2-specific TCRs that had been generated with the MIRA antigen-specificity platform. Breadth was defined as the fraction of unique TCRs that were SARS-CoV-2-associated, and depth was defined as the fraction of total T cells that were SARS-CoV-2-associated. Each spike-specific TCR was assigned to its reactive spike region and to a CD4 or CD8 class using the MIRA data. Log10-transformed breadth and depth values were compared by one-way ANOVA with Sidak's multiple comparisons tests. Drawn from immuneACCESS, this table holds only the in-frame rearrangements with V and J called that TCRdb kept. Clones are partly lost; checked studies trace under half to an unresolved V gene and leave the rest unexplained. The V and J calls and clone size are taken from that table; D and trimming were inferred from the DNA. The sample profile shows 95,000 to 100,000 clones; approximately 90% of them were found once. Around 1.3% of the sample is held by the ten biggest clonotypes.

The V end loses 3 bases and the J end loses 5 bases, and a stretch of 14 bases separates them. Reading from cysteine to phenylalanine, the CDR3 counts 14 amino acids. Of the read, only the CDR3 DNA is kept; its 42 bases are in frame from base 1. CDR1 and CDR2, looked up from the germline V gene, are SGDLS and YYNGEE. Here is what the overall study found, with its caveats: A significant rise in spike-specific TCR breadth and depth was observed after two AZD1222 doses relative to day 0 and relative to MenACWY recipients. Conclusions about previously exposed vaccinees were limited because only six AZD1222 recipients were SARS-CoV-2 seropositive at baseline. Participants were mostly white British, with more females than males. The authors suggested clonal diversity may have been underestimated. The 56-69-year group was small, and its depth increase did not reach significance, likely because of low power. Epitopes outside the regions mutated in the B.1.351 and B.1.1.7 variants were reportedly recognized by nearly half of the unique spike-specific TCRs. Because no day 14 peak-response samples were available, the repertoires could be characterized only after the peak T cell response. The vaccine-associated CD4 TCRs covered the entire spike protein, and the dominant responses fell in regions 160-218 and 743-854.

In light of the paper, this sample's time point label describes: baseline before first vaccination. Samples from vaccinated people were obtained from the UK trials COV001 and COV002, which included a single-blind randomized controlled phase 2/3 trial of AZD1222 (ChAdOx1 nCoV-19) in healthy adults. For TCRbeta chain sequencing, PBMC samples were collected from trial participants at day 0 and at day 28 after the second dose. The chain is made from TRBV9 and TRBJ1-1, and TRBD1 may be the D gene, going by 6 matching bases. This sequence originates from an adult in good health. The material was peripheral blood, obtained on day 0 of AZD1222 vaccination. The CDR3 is CASSGTGTTTEAFF. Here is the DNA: TGTGCCAGCAGCGGAACAGGGACGACGACTGAAGCTTTCTTT.